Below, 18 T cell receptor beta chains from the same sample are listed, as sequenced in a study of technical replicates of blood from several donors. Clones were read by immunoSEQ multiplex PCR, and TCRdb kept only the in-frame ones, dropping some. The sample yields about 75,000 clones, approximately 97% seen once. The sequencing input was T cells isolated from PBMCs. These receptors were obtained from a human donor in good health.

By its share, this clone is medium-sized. The CDR3 nucleotides are TGTGCCAGCATGGGGCTAGCGGGTCCCTACGAGCAGTACTTC. It specifies CASMGLAGPYEQYF. The chain carries TRBV2 and TRBJ2-7; 8 nucleotides agree with TRBD2. Losses at the gene ends were 7 bases for V and 2 bases for J; bases not matched to a gene: 7. The CDR3 sequence is 14 residues long. The germline gives CDR1 SNHLY, CDR2 FYNNEI.

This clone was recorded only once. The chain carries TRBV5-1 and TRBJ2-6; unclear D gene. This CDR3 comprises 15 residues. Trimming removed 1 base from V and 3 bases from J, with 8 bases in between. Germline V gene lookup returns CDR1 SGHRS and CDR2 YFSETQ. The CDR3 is CASSLSRFGANVLTF. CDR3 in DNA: TGCGCCAGCAGCTTGAGCCGTTTTGGGGCCAACGTCCTGACTTTC.

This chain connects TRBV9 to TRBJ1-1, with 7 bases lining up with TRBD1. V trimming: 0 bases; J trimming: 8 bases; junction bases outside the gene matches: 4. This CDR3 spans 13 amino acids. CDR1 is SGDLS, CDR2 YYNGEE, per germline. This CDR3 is CASSVDRGQEAFF. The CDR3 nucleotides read TGTGCCAGCAGCGTAGATAGGGGACAGGAAGCTTTCTTT.

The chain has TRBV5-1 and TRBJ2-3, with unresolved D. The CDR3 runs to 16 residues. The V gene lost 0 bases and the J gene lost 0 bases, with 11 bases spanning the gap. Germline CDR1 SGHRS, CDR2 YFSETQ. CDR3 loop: CASSLDSFFSTDTQYF. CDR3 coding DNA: TGCGCCAGCAGCTTGGACAGTTTCTTTAGCACAGATACGCAGTATTTT.

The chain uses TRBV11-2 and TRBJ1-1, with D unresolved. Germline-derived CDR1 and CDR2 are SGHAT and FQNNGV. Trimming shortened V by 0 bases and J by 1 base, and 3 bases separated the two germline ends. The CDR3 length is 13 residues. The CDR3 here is CASSLEANTEAFF. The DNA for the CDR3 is TGTGCCAGCAGCTTAGAGGCGAACACTGAAGCTTTCTTT. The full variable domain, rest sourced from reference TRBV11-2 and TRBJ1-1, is EAGVAQSPRYKIIEKRQSVAFWCNPISGHATLYWYQQILGQGPKLLIQFQNNGVVDDSQLPKDRFSAERLKGVDSTLKIQPAKLEDSAVYLCASSLEANTEAFFGQGTRLTVV.

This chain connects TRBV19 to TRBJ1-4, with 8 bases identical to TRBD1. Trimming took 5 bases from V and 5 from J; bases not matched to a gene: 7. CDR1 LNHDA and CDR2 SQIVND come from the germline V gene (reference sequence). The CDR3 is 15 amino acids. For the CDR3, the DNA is TGTGCCAGTAGTGGGTTAGACAGGGGAAATGAAAAACTGTTTTTT. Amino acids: CASSGLDRGNEKLFF.

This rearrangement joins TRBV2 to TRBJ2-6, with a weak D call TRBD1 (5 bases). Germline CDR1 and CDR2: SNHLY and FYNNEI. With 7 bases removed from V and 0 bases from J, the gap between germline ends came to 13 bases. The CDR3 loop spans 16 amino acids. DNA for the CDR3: TGTGCCAGCACCATTGTGGGGCCCTCTGGGGCCAACGTCCTGACTTTC. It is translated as CASTIVGPSGANVLTF.

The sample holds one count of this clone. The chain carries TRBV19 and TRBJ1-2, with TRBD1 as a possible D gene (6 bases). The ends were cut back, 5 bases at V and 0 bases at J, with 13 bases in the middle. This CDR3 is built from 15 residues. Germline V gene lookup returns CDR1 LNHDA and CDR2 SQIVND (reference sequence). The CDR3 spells CASSPRTDTNYGYTF. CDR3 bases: TGTGCCAGTAGTCCGCGGACAGACACTAACTATGGCTACACCTTC. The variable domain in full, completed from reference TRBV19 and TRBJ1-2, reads DGGITQSPKYLFRKEGQNVTLSCEQNLNHDAMYWYRQDPGQGLRLIYYSQIVNDFQKGDIAEGYSVSREKKESFPLTVTSAQKNPTAFYLCASSPRTDTNYGYTFGSGTRLTVV.

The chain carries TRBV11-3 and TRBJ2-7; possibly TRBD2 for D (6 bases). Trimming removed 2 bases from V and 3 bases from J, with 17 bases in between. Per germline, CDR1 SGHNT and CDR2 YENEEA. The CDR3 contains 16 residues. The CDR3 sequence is CASSLFLAGPYYEQYF. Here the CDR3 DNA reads TGTGCCAGCAGCTTATTCTTGGCGGGACCCTACTACGAGCAGTACTTC. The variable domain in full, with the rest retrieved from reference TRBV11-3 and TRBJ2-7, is EAGVVQSPRYKIIEKKQPVAFWCNPISGHNTLYWYLQNLGQGPELLIRYENEEAVDDSQLPKDRFSAERLKGVDSTLKIQPAELGDSAVYLCASSLFLAGPYYEQYFGPGTRLTVT.

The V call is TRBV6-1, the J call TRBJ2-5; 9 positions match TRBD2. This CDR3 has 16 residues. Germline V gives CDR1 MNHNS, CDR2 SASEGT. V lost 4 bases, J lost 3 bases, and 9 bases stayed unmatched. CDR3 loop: CASSAHILAGKETQYF. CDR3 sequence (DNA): TGTGCCAGCAGTGCCCATATACTAGCGGGTAAAGAGACCCAGTACTTC.

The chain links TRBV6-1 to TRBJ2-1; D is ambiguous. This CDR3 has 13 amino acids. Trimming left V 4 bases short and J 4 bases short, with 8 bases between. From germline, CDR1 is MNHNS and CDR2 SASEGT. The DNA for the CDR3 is TGTGCCAGCAGTGTAGTGTCGTACAATGAGCAGTTCTTC. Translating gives CASSVVSYNEQFF.

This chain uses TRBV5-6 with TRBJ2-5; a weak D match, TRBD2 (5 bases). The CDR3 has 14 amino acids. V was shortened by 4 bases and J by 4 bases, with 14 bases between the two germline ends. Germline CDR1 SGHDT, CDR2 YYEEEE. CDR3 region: CASSHGRDGETQYF. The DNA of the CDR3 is TGTGCCAGCAGCCACGGACGGGATGGAGAGACCCAGTACTTC. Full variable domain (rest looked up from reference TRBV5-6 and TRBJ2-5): DAGVTQSPTHLIKTRGQQVTLRCSPKSGHDTVSWYQQALGQGPQFIFQYYEEEERQRGNFPDRFSGHQFPNYSSELNVNALLLGDSALYLCASSHGRDGETQYFGPGTRLLVL.

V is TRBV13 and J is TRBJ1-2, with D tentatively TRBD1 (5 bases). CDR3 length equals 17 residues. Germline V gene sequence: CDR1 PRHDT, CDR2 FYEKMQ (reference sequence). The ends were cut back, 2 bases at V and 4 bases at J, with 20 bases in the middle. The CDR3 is CASSLSGQGFMGYGYTF. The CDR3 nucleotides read TGTGCCAGCAGCTTATCTGGGCAGGGCTTTATGGGCTATGGCTACACCTTC.

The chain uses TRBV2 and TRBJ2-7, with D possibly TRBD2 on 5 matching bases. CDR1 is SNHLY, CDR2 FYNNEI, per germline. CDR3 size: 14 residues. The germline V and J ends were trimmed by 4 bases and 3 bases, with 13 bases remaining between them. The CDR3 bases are TGTGCCAGCAGTGGTCCCGGGGATCTCTACGAGCAGTACTTC. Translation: CASSGPGDLYEQYF. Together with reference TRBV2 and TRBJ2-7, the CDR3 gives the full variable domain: EPEVTQTPSHQVTQMGQEVILRCVPISNHLYFYWYRQILGQKVEFLVSFYNNEISEKSEIFDDQFSVERPDGSNFTLKIRSTKLEDSAMYFCASSGPGDLYEQYFGPGTRLTVT.

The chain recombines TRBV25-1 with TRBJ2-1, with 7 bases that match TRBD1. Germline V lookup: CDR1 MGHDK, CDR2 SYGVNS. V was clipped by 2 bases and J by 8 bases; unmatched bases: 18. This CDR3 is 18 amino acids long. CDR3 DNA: TGTGCCAGCAGTGAACAGGGGACAGAGTCCTTTAGGGGTCATGAGCAGTTCTTC. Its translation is CASSEQGTESFRGHEQFF. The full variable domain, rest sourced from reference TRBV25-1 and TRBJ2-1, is EADIYQTPRYLVIGTGKKITLECSQTMGHDKMYWYQQDPGMELHLIHYSYGVNSTEKGDLSSESTVSRIRTEHFPLTLESARPSHTSQYLCASSEQGTESFRGHEQFFGPGTRLTVL.

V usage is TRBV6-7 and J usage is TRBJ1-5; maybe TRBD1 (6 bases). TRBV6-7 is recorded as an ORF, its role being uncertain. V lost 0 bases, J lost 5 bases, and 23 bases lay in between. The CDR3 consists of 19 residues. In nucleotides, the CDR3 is TGTGCCAGCAGTTACTCGATGGGACCAACCTCCGAGGGGGATCAGCCCCAGCATTTT. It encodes CASSYSMGPTSEGDQPQHF.

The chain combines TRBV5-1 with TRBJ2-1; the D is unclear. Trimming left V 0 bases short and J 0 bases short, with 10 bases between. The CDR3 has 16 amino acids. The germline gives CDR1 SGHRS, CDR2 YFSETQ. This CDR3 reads CASSLGLYSSYNEQFF. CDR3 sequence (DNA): TGCGCCAGCAGCTTGGGACTCTATAGCTCCTACAATGAGCAGTTCTTC.

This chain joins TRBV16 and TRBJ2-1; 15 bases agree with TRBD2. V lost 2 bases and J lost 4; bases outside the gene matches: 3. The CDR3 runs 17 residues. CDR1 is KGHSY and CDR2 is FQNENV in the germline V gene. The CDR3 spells CASSQPGTSGRYNEQFF. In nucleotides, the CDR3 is TGTGCCAGCAGCCAACCGGGGACTAGCGGGAGGTACAATGAGCAGTTCTTC.